This T cell receptor (beta chain) was obtained from a study of T-cell memory formation after mild COVID-19. CDR3 size: 14 residues. Germline V gene sequence: CDR1 SGDLS, CDR2 YYNGEE. V lost 3 bases and J 9 bases, leaving 16 bases between the germline ends. TCRdb called the 5' RACE reads again in MiXCR, with one record for every CDR3 protein. Of approximately 500,000 distinct CDR3 sequences listed, about 23% are singletons. The chain is built from TRBV9 and TRBJ2-1, with a weak D call TRBD2 (5 bases). Sequenced sample: PBMCs or a T cell subset sorted from them (not recorded which). This TCR derives from an adult woman who had mild COVID-19 (a few samples of this study predate the infection). Cell type and time point are not known. CDR3 sequence reads: CASSATSRDSEQFF. In DNA, the CDR3 is TGTGCCAGCAGCGCGACATCCCGGGATTCTGAGCAGTTCTTC.